This T cell receptor beta chain was observed in a study of T cells in Graves' hyperthyroidism and ophthalmopathy. The CDR3 is 15 residues long. Deletions cut 6 bases from V and 4 bases from J, with 22 bases between. Looked up from germline, CDR1 is DFQATT and CDR2 is SNEGSKA (reference sequence). TCR beta CDR3 regions were amplified from RNA. First-round RT-PCR with HTBI primers amplified the TCR CDR3 region. TCRdb reprocessed the multiplex PCR reads with MiXCR, giving one entry per CDR3 protein. The sample has a few hundred thousand distinct CDR3 sequences, approximately 15% seen once. This clonotype has ten or more counts. Its specificity is unknown. Study observations and caveats: Ophthalmopathy cases were set apart from stable hyperthyroidism by a 13 V-J model. Most expanded thyroid clonotypes above 0.001 also appeared in blood.

This clonotype was sampled from a woman aged 35 to 49 with Graves' ophthalmopathy. The sequenced sample consisted of blood. The chain joins TRBV20-1 to TRBJ2-7; D possibly corresponds to TRBD2 (6 bases). CDR3 in amino acids: CSASIGAGLKYEQYF. CDR3 nucleotides: TGCAGTGCGTCGATCGGGGCGGGGTTAAAATACGAGCAGTACTTC.